One TCR beta chain is described in this entry. Its target is not known. These data are taken from a study of cytomegalovirus exposure and HLA in healthy donors. J gave up 6 bases and V 5 bases, and 10 bases lay outside the gene matches. CDR3 length: 17 amino acids. Germline V lookup: CDR1 SEHNR, CDR2 FQNEAQ (reference sequence). Primers for the PCR totalled 60 Vbeta and 13 Jbeta. Sequenced by immunoSEQ multiplex PCR; TCRdb stores in-frame clones only, minus some. Recorded for this sample: 120,000 to 150,000 clones. Study-level points and caveats: There was a cluster of highly shared sequence variants that was likely a sequencing artifact.

The specimen sequenced was PBMCs. This rearrangement joins TRBV7-9 to TRBJ2-4; 13 bases fit TRBD2. This sequence was found in a man aged 35 to 55 in good health and CMV-seronegative. The CDR3 loop is CASSTSTSGGAANIQYF. The CDR3, as DNA: TGTGCCAGCAGCACCTCTACTAGCGGGGGGGCGGCAAACATTCAGTACTTC. The whole variable domain, remainder taken from reference TRBV7-9 and TRBJ2-4, is DTGVSQNPRHKITKRGQNVTFRCDPISEHNRLYWYRQTLGQGPEFLTYFQNEAQLEKSRLLSDRFSAERPKGSFSTLEIQRTEQGDSAMYLCASSTSTSGGAANIQYFGAGTRLSVL.